This TCR beta chain was obtained from a study of cytomegalovirus exposure and HLA in healthy donors. Clones were read by immunoSEQ multiplex PCR, and TCRdb kept only the in-frame ones, dropping some. The repertoire holds about 270,000 clones, with approximately 86% as singletons. The germline V and J ends were trimmed by 4 bases and 5 bases, with 16 bases remaining between them. Germline V gives CDR1 SGDLS, CDR2 YYNGEE. This CDR3 spans 14 amino acids. Sequencing was performed on PBMCs. The receptor's source is a woman younger than 35 in good health and CMV-seronegative. The chain combines TRBV9 with TRBJ2-7; D perhaps matches TRBD2 (6 bases). CDR3 sequence reads: CASSTVGGFHEQYF. CDR3 sequence (DNA): TGTGCCAGCAGCACCGTGGGGGGTTTCCACGAGCAGTACTTC.